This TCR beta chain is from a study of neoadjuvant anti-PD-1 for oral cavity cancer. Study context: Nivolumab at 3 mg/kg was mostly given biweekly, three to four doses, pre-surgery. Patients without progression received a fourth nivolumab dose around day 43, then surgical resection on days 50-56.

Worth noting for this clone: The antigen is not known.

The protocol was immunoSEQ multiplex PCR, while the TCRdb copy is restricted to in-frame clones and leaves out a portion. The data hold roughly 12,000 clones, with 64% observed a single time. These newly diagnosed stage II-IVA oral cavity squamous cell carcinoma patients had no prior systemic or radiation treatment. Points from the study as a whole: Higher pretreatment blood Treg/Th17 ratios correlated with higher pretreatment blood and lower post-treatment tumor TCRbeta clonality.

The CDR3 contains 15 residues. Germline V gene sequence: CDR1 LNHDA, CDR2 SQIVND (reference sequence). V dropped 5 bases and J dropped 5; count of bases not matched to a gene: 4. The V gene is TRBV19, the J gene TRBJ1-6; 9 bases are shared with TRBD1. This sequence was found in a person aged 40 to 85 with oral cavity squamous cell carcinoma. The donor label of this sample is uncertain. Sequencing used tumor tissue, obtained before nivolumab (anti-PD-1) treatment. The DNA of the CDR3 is TGTGCCAGTAGTCGGACAGGGGACCATAATTCACCCCTCCACTTT. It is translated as CASSRTGDHNSPLHF.